Listed below are T cell receptor beta chains from one sample, sequenced in a study of post-analysis software for immune sequencing data. TCRdb re-called the PCR reads with MiXCR, one entry per CDR3 protein. The sample includes 700,000 to 900,000 distinct CDR3 sequences, 35% to 55% of them seen just once. The sample comprised blood. The receptors derive from a girl aged 5-17 years with multiple sclerosis. CDR3s leave out the opening cysteine and the closing phenylalanine or tryptophan.

v_gene: TRBV27; j_gene: TRBJ1-2; CDR3aa: ASSFGGPGYGYT
v_gene: TRBV6-1; j_gene: TRBJ1-1; CDR3aa: ASSVPNRGEAF
v_gene: TRBV6-2/TRBV6-3; j_gene: TRBJ2-1; CDR3aa: ASSYLVRGGPQF
v_gene: TRBV6-5; j_gene: TRBJ1-2; CDR3aa: ASSYLERDGYT
v_gene: TRBV6-5; j_gene: TRBJ1-1; CDR3aa: ASSSVPNTEAF
v_gene: TRBV3-1; j_gene: TRBJ2-7; CDR3aa: ASSQDSAGGFREQY
v_gene: TRBV24-1; j_gene: TRBJ2-1; CDR3aa: ATSVGGLGNEQF
v_gene: TRBV3-1; j_gene: TRBJ2-5; CDR3aa: ASSQEWTDLQRGQY
v_gene: TRBV28; j_gene: TRBJ2-1; CDR3aa: ASSLGGGTSGCDEQF
v_gene: TRBV7-9; j_gene: NA; CDR3aa: ASSLEAVASGKNIQY
v_gene: TRBV20-1; j_gene: TRBJ2-1; CDR3aa: SAPGVRNSGRANEQF
v_gene: TRBV4-1; j_gene: TRBJ2-7; CDR3aa: ASTPRADSSYEQY
v_gene: TRBV12-3/TRBV12-4; j_gene: TRBJ2-5; CDR3aa: ASSFWAGEVRETQY
v_gene: TRBV28; j_gene: TRBJ2-7; CDR3aa: ASSLMTVYEQY
v_gene: TRBV15; j_gene: TRBJ2-1; CDR3aa: ATSRERGGYYNEQF